A single sample gave rise to the 22 T cell receptor beta chains below, sequenced in a study of blood T cell repertoires in COVID-19. Repertoires were generated with immunoSEQ multiplex PCR, while TCRdb's copy carries only in-frame clones and drops some. This table holds 65,000 or so clones, around 80% found once. Specimen: peripheral blood. The receptors shown here come from a man aged 55 to 70 with acute or convalescent COVID-19.

This chain links TRBV27 with TRBJ1-2; 8 positions match TRBD1. The V gene end was trimmed by 4 bases and the J gene end by 6 bases; junction bases not matched to a gene: 4. The V gene's germline CDR1 is MNHEY and CDR2 SMNVEV (reference sequence). CDR3 length: 13 amino acids. CDR3 region: CASSWTGRDGYTF. As DNA, the CDR3 is TGTGCCAGCAGTTGGACAGGGCGAGATGGCTACACCTTC.

The chain has TRBV10-3 and TRBJ1-4; 7 positions match TRBD1. V shed 0 bases, J shed 8 bases, and the junction held 6 bases outside the gene matches. The CDR3 spans 15 residues. CDR1 is ENHRY, CDR2 SYGVKD, per germline. Written as DNA, the CDR3 is TGTGCCATCAGTGAGTCGAGGCAGGGGGGCGAAAAACTGTTTTTT. It translates to CAISESRQGGEKLFF.

The chain uses TRBV2 and TRBJ2-2, with D perhaps TRBD1 (8 bases). The CDR3 spans 15 residues. The V gene's germline CDR1 is SNHLY and CDR2 FYNNEI. Trimming took off 7 bases at V and 5 bases at J, with 17 bases between the two ends. The CDR3 spells CASTGGQGATGELFF. The CDR3 DNA sequence: TGTGCCAGCACGGGGGGCCAGGGGGCAACCGGGGAGCTGTTTTTT.

The rearrangement links TRBV4-2 to TRBJ1-1, with D possibly TRBD1 on 6 matching bases. The CDR3 is made up of 17 amino acids. Germline V CDR1 and CDR2: LGHNA, YNFKEQ. Between the trimmed V and J ends, which lost 0 bases and 3 bases, there was a span of 17 bases. The CDR3 spells CASSQDPPTGWDTEAFF. The CDR3 DNA reads as TGTGCCAGCAGCCAAGATCCCCCCACAGGGTGGGACACTGAAGCTTTCTTT.

This chain links TRBV7-3 with TRBJ2-1, with 15 positions matching TRBD2. This CDR3 is 21 amino acids long. Germline values: CDR1 SGHTA, CDR2 FQGTGA. V lost 4 bases, J lost 4 bases, and 17 bases stayed unmatched. The chain's CDR3 is CASSSLKPEGTSGGTYNEQFF. The CDR3 DNA reads TGTGCCAGCAGCTCCTTGAAACCAGAGGGGACTAGCGGGGGGACTTACAATGAGCAGTTCTTC.

The chain employs TRBV6-1 and TRBJ2-7; D gene ambiguous. The CDR3 totals 15 residues. Trimming left V 1 base short and J 2 bases short, with 12 bases between. Germline CDR1 reads MNHNS; CDR2 reads SASEGT. CDR3 nucleotide sequence: TGTGCCAGCAGTGAAGAAGGAAATGCGGCCTACGAGCAGTACTTC. Its translation: CASSEEGNAAYEQYF.

The V gene is TRBV6-5, the J gene TRBJ2-7, with 11 bases that match TRBD2. CDR3 length: 16 amino acids. V dropped 0 bases and J dropped 3; count of bases not matched to a gene: 4. Germline V gene sequence: CDR1 MNHEY, CDR2 SVGAGI. The CDR3 coding sequence is TGTGCCAGCAGTTACTCGCTAGCGGGGGGCTTCTACGAGCAGTACTTC. This sequence encodes CASSYSLAGGFYEQYF.

The V gene is TRBV5-6, the J gene TRBJ1-5, with 7 bases that match TRBD1. This CDR3 spans 15 amino acids. V shed 2 bases, J shed 9 bases, and the junction held 11 bases outside the gene matches. CDR1 and CDR2 from the germline V gene are SGHDT and YYEEEE. This CDR3 is CASSFRGGGNRPQHF. The DNA of the CDR3 is TGTGCCAGCAGCTTTAGAGGGGGCGGAAATAGGCCCCAGCATTTT.

The chain employs TRBV2 and TRBJ2-2; 8 bases are shared with TRBD2. Germline CDR1 SNHLY, CDR2 FYNNEI. CDR3 length: 14 residues. V dropped 8 bases and J dropped 4; count of bases not matched to a gene: 6. In DNA form, the CDR3 reads TGTGCCAGCGAGAATAGCGGGGCCACCGGGGAGCTGTTTTTT. Translating gives CASENSGATGELFF.

The table lists this clone with a few counts. This specimen includes other DNA sequences encoding the same CDR3. The chain joins TRBV5-6 to TRBJ1-2; a weak D match, TRBD1 (5 bases). The CDR3 runs to 12 residues. V was pared by 7 bases and J by 3 bases, with 10 bases between. Looked up from germline, CDR1 is SGHDT and CDR2 is YYEEEE. The CDR3 is CASSEGDYGYTF. The DNA for the CDR3 is TGTGCCAGCTCGGAAGGGGACTATGGCTACACCTTC. The full variable domain, with the rest looked up from reference TRBV5-6 and TRBJ1-2, is DAGVTQSPTHLIKTRGQQVTLRCSPKSGHDTVSWYQQALGQGPQFIFQYYEEEERQRGNFPDRFSGHQFPNYSSELNVNALLLGDSALYLCASSEGDYGYTFGSGTRLTVV.

This chain uses TRBV29-1 with TRBJ2-1; the D gene is possibly TRBD2 (5 bases). The CDR3 is 10 residues long. With 6 bases removed from V and 9 bases from J, the gap between germline ends came to 9 bases. CDR1 SQVTM and CDR2 ANQGSEA come from the germline V gene. The CDR3 is CSVGGGEQFF. The CDR3 DNA sequence: TGCAGCGTAGGAGGTGGTGAGCAGTTCTTC.

This clone appeared a single time. This chain uses TRBV27 with TRBJ1-1; 8 nucleotides match TRBD1. V lost 8 bases and J lost 0; bases outside the gene matches: 8. The germline gives CDR1 MNHEY, CDR2 SMNVEV (reference sequence). The CDR3 contains 15 residues. CDR3 residues: CASSPDRAMNTEAFF. The DNA for the CDR3 is TGTGCCAGCTCCCCGGACAGGGCTATGAACACTGAAGCTTTCTTT.

The gene calls are TRBV11-2 and TRBJ1-5; D uncertain. The CDR3 extends over 14 amino acids. V lost 0 bases to trimming and J lost 4 bases, with 7 bases between them. CDR1 and CDR2 from the germline V gene are SGHAT and FQNNGV. The CDR3 region is CASSLDPGNQPQHF. The CDR3 region has the DNA TGTGCCAGCAGCTTAGATCCGGGGAATCAGCCCCAGCATTTT.

The rearrangement uses TRBV29-1 and TRBJ2-3; tentative D call: TRBD1 (5 bases). Trimming removed 6 bases from V and 0 bases from J, with 16 bases in between. The CDR3 contains 15 residues. CDR1 is SQVTM, CDR2 ANQGSEA, per germline. The CDR3 coding sequence is TGCAGCGTCCCGCCAAGGGGTACGAGCACAGATACGCAGTATTTT. Its translation: CSVPPRGTSTDTQYF.

The gene calls are TRBV19 and TRBJ2-3; 14 bases align to TRBD2. In germline, CDR1 is LNHDA, CDR2 SQIVND (reference sequence). Germline trimming cut 5 bases from V and 5 bases from J; bases unmatched to any gene: 6. The length of the CDR3 is 16 residues. CDR3 DNA sequence: TGTGCCAGTAGTCCCCGACTAGCGGGGGGGTTAGATACGCAGTATTTT. It translates to CASSPRLAGGLDTQYF.

J is TRBJ2-3 and V is TRBV7-9, with D perhaps matching TRBD2 (5 bases). Germline CDR1 and CDR2: SEHNR and FQNEAQ (reference sequence). V lost 5 bases, J lost 0 bases, and 18 bases lay in between. The CDR3 spans 17 residues. The CDR3 bases are TGTGCCAGCAGCCCTGGGAGAGCTCTTGCTAGCACAGATACGCAGTATTTT. Translated: CASSPGRALASTDTQYF.

This clone was recorded only once. The chain has TRBV5-1 and TRBJ1-4, with TRBD1 identical over 7 bases. In germline, CDR1 is SGHRS, CDR2 YFSETQ. The CDR3 length is 18 residues. V was pared by 4 bases and J by 8 bases, with 20 bases of the junction left unmatched. The chain's CDR3 is CASSNYQGGALSGEKLFF. DNA of the CDR3: TGCGCCAGCAGCAATTATCAGGGGGGCGCTCTCTCTGGGGAAAAACTGTTTTTT.

J is TRBJ1-1 and V is TRBV12-3 or TRBV12-4, with D uncertain. V lost 8 bases, J lost 3 bases, and 13 bases lay in between. The CDR3 covers 13 residues. Here the CDR3 reads CASPDGEDTEAFF. As DNA, the CDR3 is TGTGCCAGCCCGGACGGGGAGGACACTGAAGCTTTCTTT.

The CDR3 is CASSLVGTAKPEAFF. CDR3 DNA sequence: TGCGCCAGCAGCTTGGTCGGGACAGCGAAACCTGAAGCTTTCTTT. The chain links TRBV5-1 to TRBJ1-1; TRBD1 matches 7 bases. CDR1 is SGHRS, CDR2 YFSETQ, per germline. J lost 6 bases, V lost 0 bases, and 8 bases had no gene match. The CDR3 consists of 15 residues.

The V and J genes are TRBV27 and TRBJ1-2; D is ambiguous. CDR3 size: 13 residues. Germline V lookup: CDR1 MNHEY, CDR2 SMNVEV (reference sequence). Trimming took off 2 bases at V and 8 bases at J, with 12 bases between the two ends. This CDR3 reads CASSLTQTGGYTF. The DNA for the CDR3 is TGTGCCAGCAGTTTAACACAGACGGGGGGCTACACCTTC.

The J gene is TRBJ1-2, the V gene TRBV7-9, with D perhaps matching TRBD1 (5 bases). Germline CDR1 SEHNR, CDR2 FQNEAQ (reference sequence). CDR3 length: 14 residues. V lost 5 bases, J lost 3 bases, and 13 bases lay in between. The DNA for the CDR3 is TGTGCCAGCAGCGCCGGACGGGGGGACTATGGCTACACCTTC. Translating it yields CASSAGRGDYGYTF. The variable domain in full, completed from reference TRBV7-9 and TRBJ1-2, reads DTGVSQNPRHKITKRGQNVTFRCDPISEHNRLYWYRQTLGQGPEFLTYFQNEAQLEKSRLLSDRFSAERPKGSFSTLEIQRTEQGDSAMYLCASSAGRGDYGYTFGSGTRLTVV.

The table lists this clone with a count of one. The V gene is TRBV18, the J gene TRBJ2-3; D not certain. CDR3 size: 16 residues. The V gene's germline CDR1 is KGHSH and CDR2 LQKENI. Deletions cut 0 bases from V and 8 bases from J, with 18 bases between. The CDR3 here is CASSPPSGLTLGTQYF. DNA for the CDR3: TGTGCCAGCTCACCACCGTCGGGTTTAACCTTGGGTACGCAGTATTTT.